The 23 T cell receptor beta chains in this list originate from one sample, sequenced in a study of radiotherapy plus CTLA-4 blockade in lung cancer. Assay used: immunoSEQ multiplex PCR; TCRdb lists only in-frame clones, some missing. The sample shows over 80,000 clones, approximately 83% of them seen only once. This specimen consisted of peripheral blood, obtained from a patient treated with radiotherapy plus ipilimumab. The receptors were gathered from a human donor with non-small cell lung cancer who had stable disease on radiotherapy plus ipilimumab.

This chain connects TRBV27 to TRBJ2-1; 9 positions agree with TRBD2. This CDR3 comprises 17 residues. The germline gives CDR1 MNHEY, CDR2 SMNVEV (reference sequence). V shed 2 bases, J shed 7 bases, and the junction held 12 bases outside the gene matches. The CDR3: CASSLRGGGVAGNEQFF. CDR3 nucleotides: TGTGCCAGCAGTTTAAGGGGCGGGGGGGTCGCTGGTAATGAGCAGTTCTTC.

The chain links TRBV9 to TRBJ2-1, with D hard to call. CDR1 and CDR2 from the germline V gene are SGDLS and YYNGEE. CDR3 length: 15 residues. Trimming shortened V by 0 bases and J by 2 bases, and 9 bases separated the two germline ends. DNA for the CDR3: TGTGCCAGCAGCGTAGGGACGCAAACCTACAATGAGCAGTTCTTC. Protein sequence: CASSVGTQTYNEQFF.

V and J are TRBV7-8 and TRBJ2-4, with D tentatively TRBD2 (5 bases). CDR3 size: 12 residues. Trimming took off 6 bases at V and 4 bases at J, with 7 bases between the two ends. Germline lookup yields CDR1 SGHVS and CDR2 FQNEAQ. CDR3 region: CASRDFKNIQYF. The CDR3 nucleotides read TGTGCCAGCAGGGACTTTAAAAACATTCAGTACTTC.

The rearrangement joins TRBV28 to TRBJ1-2; D not certain. CDR3 size: 12 residues. Per germline, CDR1 MDHEN and CDR2 SYDVKM. Trimming pared 5 bases from V and 5 bases from J, leaving 9 bases between. CDR3 sequence: CASSSGDYGYTF. The CDR3 DNA is TGTGCCAGCAGTAGCGGGGATTATGGCTACACCTTC.

The rearrangement joins TRBV30 to TRBJ1-1, with TRBD1 matching over 10 bases. CDR1 is GTSNPN, CDR2 SVGIG, per germline (reference sequence). The length of the CDR3 is 15 residues. The V and J ends lost 3 bases and 4 bases, in that order; junction bases with no gene match: 8. The CDR3 region is CAWRAGTGAFTEAFF. In DNA form, the CDR3 reads TGTGCCTGGAGGGCAGGGACAGGGGCTTTCACTGAAGCTTTCTTT.

This clone was seen just once. The rearrangement links TRBV5-4 to TRBJ1-4; possibly TRBD1 for D (6 bases). The CDR3 runs to 16 residues. Germline CDR1 is SGHNT and CDR2 is YYREEE (reference sequence). Trimming took off 3 bases at V and 7 bases at J, with 19 bases between the two ends. The CDR3 here is CASSSPGGTSSEKLFF. The CDR3 region has the DNA TGTGCCAGCAGCTCCCCAGGAGGGACATCTAGTGAAAAACTGTTTTTT.

The chain couples TRBV27 to TRBJ2-5; D is unresolved. The CDR3 is 13 amino acids. CDR1 MNHEY and CDR2 SMNVEV come from the germline V gene (reference sequence). V lost 0 bases and J lost 2, with 4 bases in between. The CDR3 sequence: CASSLSGQETQYF. Written as DNA, the CDR3 is TGTGCCAGCAGTTTATCGGGACAAGAGACCCAGTACTTC.

J is TRBJ2-2 and V is TRBV10-1; D is undetermined. V lost 5 bases, J lost 1 base, and 14 bases lay in between. The CDR3 runs to 16 residues. CDR1 WNHNN and CDR2 SYGVQD come from the germline V gene (reference sequence). The CDR3 loop is CASSPDRLRNTGELFF. CDR3 sequence (DNA): TGCGCCAGCAGTCCCGATCGATTACGGAACACCGGGGAGCTGTTTTTT.

V gene TRBV19 combines with J gene TRBJ1-5; D call uncertain. V was pared by 1 base and J by 6 bases, with 19 bases between. Germline V lookup: CDR1 LNHDA, CDR2 SQIVND (reference sequence). This CDR3 is 17 amino acids long. The CDR3 loop is CASSIGAVRSPIQPQHF. The CDR3 coding sequence is TGTGCCAGTAGTATAGGGGCAGTCAGAAGCCCAATTCAGCCCCAGCATTTT.

The chain has TRBV6-5 and TRBJ1-1; 9 positions match TRBD1. Germline V lookup: CDR1 MNHEY, CDR2 SVGAGI. This CDR3 spans 11 amino acids. CDR3 protein: CATQGASEAFF. As DNA, the CDR3 is TGTGCGACACAGGGGGCCTCTGAAGCTTTCTTT.

The CDR3 sequence: CASSVTGGQGELFF. The CDR3 bases are TGTGCCAGCAGCGTCACAGGGGGCCAGGGGGAGCTGTTTTTT. The chain links TRBV9 to TRBJ2-2; 9 positions match TRBD1. The V segment lost 2 bases and the J segment 8 bases; nucleotides outside the gene matches: 4. Per germline, CDR1 SGDLS and CDR2 YYNGEE. The CDR3 totals 14 residues.

This chain connects TRBV6-1 to TRBJ1-5; 7 bases map to TRBD1. The CDR3 is made up of 14 amino acids. The V gene's germline CDR1 is MNHNS and CDR2 SASEGT. V was clipped by 4 bases and J by 4 bases; unmatched bases: 4. In DNA form, the CDR3 reads TGTGCCAGCAGTGCCAACAGGGGAAATCAGCCCCAGCATTTT. This gives the protein CASSANRGNQPQHF.

This chain uses TRBV4-2 with TRBJ2-5; the D is unclear. The CDR3 is 17 amino acids. Germline CDR1 reads LGHNA; CDR2 reads YNFKEQ. Trimming left V 1 base short and J 4 bases short, with 19 bases between. The CDR3 nucleotides read TGTGCCAGCAGCCAAGGACAACCGCTAGGTACTGGAGAGACCCAGTACTTC. This gives the protein CASSQGQPLGTGETQYF.

The chain links TRBV4-2 to TRBJ1-2, with D possibly matching TRBD1 (6 bases). The CDR3 sequence is 15 residues long. Looked up from germline, CDR1 is LGHNA and CDR2 is YNFKEQ. The V gene lost 1 base and the J gene lost 0 bases, with 9 bases spanning the gap. The CDR3 loop reads CASSQGQETNYGYTF. For the CDR3, the DNA is TGTGCCAGCAGCCAAGGACAGGAGACTAACTATGGCTACACCTTC.

A single count supports this clone. The chain has TRBV27 and TRBJ2-2, with 8 bases matching TRBD2. In germline, CDR1 is MNHEY, CDR2 SMNVEV (reference sequence). This CDR3 comprises 16 residues. The ends lost 4 bases at V and 1 base at J; junction bases unmatched: 5. CDR3 sequence: CASSSAGGWNTGELFF. The CDR3 region has the DNA TGTGCCAGCAGTTCCGCGGGGGGATGGAACACCGGGGAGCTGTTTTTT.

V usage is TRBV2 and J usage is TRBJ2-2; TRBD1 agrees at 10 bases. The CDR3 totals 15 residues. J lost 5 bases, V lost 7 bases, and 7 bases had no gene match. The germline V gene encodes CDR1 SNHLY and CDR2 FYNNEI. The chain's CDR3 is CASNLGQGETGELFF. Here the CDR3 DNA reads TGTGCCAGCAACCTCGGACAGGGGGAGACCGGGGAGCTGTTTTTT.

The chain has TRBV2 and TRBJ2-7; tentatively, D is TRBD1 or TRBD2 (5 bases each). Trimming stripped 3 bases from V and 6 bases from J, with 21 bases between. The germline CDR1 and CDR2 sequences are SNHLY and FYNNEI. This CDR3 contains 16 residues. Here the CDR3 DNA reads TGTGCCAGCAGTGAGTGGGGCAGGGAAGGAACTAGCGAGCAGTACTTC. Translated: CASSEWGREGTSEQYF.

J is TRBJ2-1 and V is TRBV29-1; D gene ambiguous. This CDR3 region has 16 residues. The V end was cut by 3 bases, the J end by 6 bases, with 21 bases between. CDR1 and CDR2 from the germline V gene are SQVTM and ANQGSEA. The CDR3 region is CSVDALRAPTPNEQFF. DNA for the CDR3: TGCAGCGTTGATGCCCTAAGGGCCCCGACGCCCAATGAGCAGTTCTTC.

The chain joins TRBV28 to TRBJ1-4; a weak D match, TRBD1 (6 bases). Germline assignment: CDR1 MDHEN and CDR2 SYDVKM. Trimming took off 8 bases at V and 6 bases at J, with 10 bases between the two ends. The CDR3 has 12 residues. CDR3: CASGGWDEKLFF. The CDR3 nucleotides are TGTGCCAGCGGGGGCTGGGATGAAAAACTGTTTTTT.

V is TRBV29-1 and J is TRBJ1-2, with D tentatively TRBD1 (6 bases). Germline values: CDR1 SQVTM, CDR2 ANQGSEA. The CDR3 totals 12 residues. The germline V and J ends were trimmed by 6 bases and 8 bases, with 16 bases remaining between them. The CDR3 sequence is CSVEQGSGGYTF. The CDR3 region has the DNA TGCAGCGTCGAACAGGGATCGGGGGGCTACACCTTC.

The V gene is TRBV28, the J gene TRBJ1-2; 9 positions agree with TRBD1. There are 13 residues in the CDR3. V lost 6 bases to trimming and J lost 3 bases; unmatched junction nucleotides: 2. CDR1 MDHEN and CDR2 SYDVKM come from the germline V gene. CDR3 DNA: TGTGCCAGCAGGGGACAGGGTGACTATGGCTACACCTTC. This sequence encodes CASRGQGDYGYTF.

Comments on this clone: This sample also contains other DNA sequences that code for the same CDR3. The genes are TRBV7-2 and TRBJ1-3; D remains unclear. Trimming pared 0 bases from V and 0 bases from J, leaving 9 bases between. This CDR3 has 16 residues. Per germline, CDR1 SGHTA and CDR2 FQGNSA. The CDR3 DNA reads as TGTGCCAGCAGCTTAGCGGTCAGGAGCTCTGGAAACACCATATATTTT. Translation: CASSLAVRSSGNTIYF.

The V gene is TRBV30, the J gene TRBJ2-1; D is tentatively TRBD1 or TRBD2 (5 bases each). The ends were cut back, 1 base at V and 4 bases at J, with 17 bases in the middle. The CDR3 sequence is 16 residues long. The V gene's germline CDR1 is GTSNPN and CDR2 SVGIG (reference sequence). The DNA of the CDR3 is TGTGCCTGGAGTGCCTCACGGGACGCGAGGTACAATGAGCAGTTCTTC. Its translation is CAWSASRDARYNEQFF.